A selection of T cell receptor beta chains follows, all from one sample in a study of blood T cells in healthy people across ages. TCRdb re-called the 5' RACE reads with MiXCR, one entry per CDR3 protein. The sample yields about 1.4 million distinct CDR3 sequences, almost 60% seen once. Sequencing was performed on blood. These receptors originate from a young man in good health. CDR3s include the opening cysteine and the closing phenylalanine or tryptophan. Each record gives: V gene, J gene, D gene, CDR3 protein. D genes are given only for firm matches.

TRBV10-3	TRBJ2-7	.	CATGPGLPYEQYF
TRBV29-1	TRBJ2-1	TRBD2	CSALGPASGGADEQFF
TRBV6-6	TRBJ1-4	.	CASSYWGEKLFF
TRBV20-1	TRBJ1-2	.	CSARPRAAGYGYTF
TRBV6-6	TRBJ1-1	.	CASSLQTGYEVAFF
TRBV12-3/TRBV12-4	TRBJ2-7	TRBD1	CASQNRRQGARYEQYF
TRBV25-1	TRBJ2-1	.	CASSGHGQFF
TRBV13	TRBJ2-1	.	CASSSTESSYNEQFF
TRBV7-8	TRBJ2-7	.	CASNKNRDGSYEQYF
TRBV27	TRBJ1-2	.	CASSGRENYGYTF
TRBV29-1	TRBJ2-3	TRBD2	CSVELRGGADTQYF
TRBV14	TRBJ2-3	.	CASSLLRGASTDTQYF
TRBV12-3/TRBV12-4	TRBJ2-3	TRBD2	CASSKRLADVKDTQYF
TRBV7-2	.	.	CASSFLGRKARETQYF
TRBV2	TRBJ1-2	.	CASSEAETLNYGYTF
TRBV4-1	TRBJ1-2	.	CASSKGEMRITNYGYTF
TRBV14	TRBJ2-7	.	CASSQATGNFYEQYF
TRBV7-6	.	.	CASGVMDEFYEQYF
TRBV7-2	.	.	CASSLAGTAETQYF
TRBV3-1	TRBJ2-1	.	CASRTRGDEQFF
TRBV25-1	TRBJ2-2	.	CASSEPQTRNTGELFF
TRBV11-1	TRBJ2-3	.	CASSAHGLHPATDTQYF
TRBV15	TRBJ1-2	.	CATSRGVDKSTF
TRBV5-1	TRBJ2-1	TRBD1	CASSSDTRTGDLLGSYNEQFF
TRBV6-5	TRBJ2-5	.	CASSRAAGIETQYF
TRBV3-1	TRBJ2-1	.	CASSRPTRQNEQFF
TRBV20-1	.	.	CSARWGLADEQYF
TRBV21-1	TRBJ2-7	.	CASSNPGQVKPDPYEQYF
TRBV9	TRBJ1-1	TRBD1	CASSVGTGLKSEAFF
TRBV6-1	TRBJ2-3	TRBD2	CASSDYAGVPDTQYF
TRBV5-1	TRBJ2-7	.	CASSSTLPSTASSYEQYF
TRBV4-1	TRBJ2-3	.	CASSQIVTTDTQYF
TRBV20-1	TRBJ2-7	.	CSARVGEQYF
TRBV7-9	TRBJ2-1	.	CASSLVRPDITYNEQFF
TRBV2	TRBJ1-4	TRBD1	CASTGVREKLFF
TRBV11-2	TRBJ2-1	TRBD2	CASSLAGEVGDNEQFF
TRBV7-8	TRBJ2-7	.	CARSLQGWEQYF
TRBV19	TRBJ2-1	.	CASNVGDEQFF
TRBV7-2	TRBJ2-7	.	CASSPQVPPGREQYF
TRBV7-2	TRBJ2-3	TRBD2	CASSFRGLAGGRTTDTQYF
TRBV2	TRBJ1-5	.	CASNRDSDQPQHF
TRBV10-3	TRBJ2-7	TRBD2	CAITRSGSSYEQYF
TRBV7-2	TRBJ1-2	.	CASSLPGDGGYTF
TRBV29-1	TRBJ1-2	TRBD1	CSVEKGQGANYGYTF
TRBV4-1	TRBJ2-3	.	CASSQDPGNRDTQYF
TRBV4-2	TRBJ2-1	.	CASSQGGGLEQFF
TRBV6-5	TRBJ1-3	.	CASTLHSGGSGNTIYF
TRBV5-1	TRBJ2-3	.	CASSLEGSKITTQYF
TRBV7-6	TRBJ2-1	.	CASRTGLDNEQFF
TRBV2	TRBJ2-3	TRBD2	CASSGTGLAGGRRADTQYF
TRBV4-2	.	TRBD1	CASSQVDRGQHEQYF
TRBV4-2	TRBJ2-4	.	CASSQVWGKGNIQYF
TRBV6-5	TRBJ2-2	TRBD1	CASSLGTAYTGELFF
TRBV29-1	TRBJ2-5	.	CSSPAVGEQYF
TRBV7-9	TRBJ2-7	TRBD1	CASSATGDTYEQYF
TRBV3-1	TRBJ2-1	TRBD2	CASSQKAGGSSYNEQFF
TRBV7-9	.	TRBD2	CASSLVAAGGPYEQYF
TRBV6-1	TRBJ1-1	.	CAAKAGILTEAFF
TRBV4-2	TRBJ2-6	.	CASSLYNSGANVLTF